What follows is one TCR beta chain and its context. This record belongs to a study of blood T cell repertoires in COVID-19. In the study overall: Some COVID-19 samples were acute and others convalescent; all came from the United States, Italy and Spain.

Study processing details: Reference gene primer amplification gave estimated nucleated cell counts. The data were produced by immunoSEQ multiplex PCR, yet TCRdb's version contains in-frame clones alone and is incomplete. V, J and clone size are taken as reported in that table, and D and trimming were inferred from the DNA itself. Among approximately 200,000 clones listed, less than 90% were seen once. Sequencing was done on a sample of peripheral blood. This clonotype originated in a woman aged 45-65 years with acute or convalescent COVID-19.

The CDR3: CASSQDAVNTEAFF. CDR3 DNA: TGTGCCAGCAGCCAAGACGCAGTGAACACTGAAGCTTTCTTT. This chain joins TRBV3-1 (or the pseudogene TRBV3-2) and TRBJ1-1, with no clear D. CDR1 and CDR2 (germline): LGHDT, YNNKEL (reference sequence). Deletions cut 0 bases from V and 0 bases from J, with 5 bases between. The CDR3 runs to 14 residues.